This TCR beta chain stems from a study of cytomegalovirus exposure and HLA in healthy donors. Notes on the study in general: Being productive about 87% or about 30% of the time was typical of most TCR beta V segments in an earlier analysis. In vitro, three CMV-associated chains proved specific for CMV antigens.

Germline V lookup: CDR1 SEHNR, CDR2 FQNEAQ (reference sequence). Trimming removed 2 bases from V and 6 bases from J; junction bases left unmatched: 6. CDR3 length: 14 residues. This clone was detected only a few times. Its antigen is still unknown. Researchers ran the PCR with 60 Vbeta and 13 Jbeta primers. TCRdb keeps only in-frame clones here, not all; method: immunoSEQ multiplex PCR. The table records some 110,000 clones, approximately 80% of them present only once. What was sequenced was PBMCs. The chain has TRBV7-9 and TRBJ2-7, with 8 bases fitting TRBD1. The sequence was obtained from a male donor in good health and CMV-seronegative. Here the CDR3 reads CASSLSQGAVEQYF. The CDR3 DNA sequence: TGTGCCAGCAGCTTAAGCCAGGGGGCGGTCGAGCAGTACTTC. The variable domain in full, with the rest retrieved from reference TRBV7-9 and TRBJ2-7, is DTGVSQNPRHKITKRGQNVTFRCDPISEHNRLYWYRQTLGQGPEFLTYFQNEAQLEKSRLLSDRFSAERPKGSFSTLEIQRTEQGDSAMYLCASSLSQGAVEQYFGPGTRLTVT.